This T cell receptor (beta chain) stems from a study of a mutant IDH1 vaccine in newly diagnosed glioma. Noted time point: week 23, last vaccination. Vaccination comprised doses that each held 300 ug of mutant IDH1 20-mer peptide, plus topical imiquimod. This CDR3 has 13 amino acids. Trimming removed 4 bases at V and 0 bases at J, with 9 bases between. The V gene's germline CDR1 is SQVTM and CDR2 ANQGSEA. The assay was immunoSEQ multiplex PCR, and TCRdb's table has in-frame clones only and misses some. The data show about 38,000 clones, more than 80% seen once. Worth noting for this clone: Its target is unknown.

This clonotype was obtained from a man aged 35 to 55 with glioma. The specimen comprised PBMCs, sampled from a glioma patient whose treatment included an IDH1 peptide vaccine. The gene calls are TRBV29-1 and TRBJ2-5; perhaps TRBD1 as D (6 bases). CDR3 DNA: TGCAGCGTTGGCGACAGGTACCAAGAGACCCAGTACTTC. It is translated as CSVGDRYQETQYF.